This T cell receptor (beta chain) appears in the sequencing data of a study of preoperative IRX-2 immunotherapy in early breast cancer. The length of the CDR3 is 15 residues. Stated treatment: preoperative locoregional IRX-2 cytokine immunotherapy. Samples came from a phase Ib trial of preoperative locoregional IRX-2 cytokine immunotherapy. This table comes from immunoSEQ multiplex PCR, and its TCRdb copy is limited to in-frame clones, with some not included. The data show about 19,000 clones, with approximately 80% seen just once and approximately 1.1% held by the top ten. The chain uses TRBV7-5 and TRBJ2-3; TRBD1, the table's D call, was not compared with the DNA. TRBV7-5 is classified as a pseudogene. The receptor's source is a human donor with breast cancer. This material consisted of lymph node tissue, taken after IRX-2 immunotherapy. The CDR3 nucleotides read TGTGCCAGCAGCTGGACGGGACAGCCTCACGATACGCAGTATTTT. This translates into CASSWTGQPHDTQYF.